This TCR beta chain was retrieved from a study of blood T cell repertoires in COVID-19. The protocol was immunoSEQ multiplex PCR, while the TCRdb copy is restricted to in-frame clones and leaves out a portion. The top ten clones hold 5.5% to 8.5% of a sample with tens of thousands of clones, 87% of them seen once. V was clipped by 8 bases and J by 0 bases, with 10 bases between them. The CDR3 length is 13 residues. Per the germline V gene, CDR1 is SNHLY and CDR2 is FYNNEI. This clone was counted between two and nine times. Sequenced input: peripheral blood. The clonotype was recovered from a man between 60 and 70 years old with acute or convalescent COVID-19. The genes are TRBV2 and TRBJ1-2, with D unresolved. CDR3 DNA: TGTGCCAGCGCAGACACATCTAACTATGGCTACACCTTC. Protein product: CASADTSNYGYTF.